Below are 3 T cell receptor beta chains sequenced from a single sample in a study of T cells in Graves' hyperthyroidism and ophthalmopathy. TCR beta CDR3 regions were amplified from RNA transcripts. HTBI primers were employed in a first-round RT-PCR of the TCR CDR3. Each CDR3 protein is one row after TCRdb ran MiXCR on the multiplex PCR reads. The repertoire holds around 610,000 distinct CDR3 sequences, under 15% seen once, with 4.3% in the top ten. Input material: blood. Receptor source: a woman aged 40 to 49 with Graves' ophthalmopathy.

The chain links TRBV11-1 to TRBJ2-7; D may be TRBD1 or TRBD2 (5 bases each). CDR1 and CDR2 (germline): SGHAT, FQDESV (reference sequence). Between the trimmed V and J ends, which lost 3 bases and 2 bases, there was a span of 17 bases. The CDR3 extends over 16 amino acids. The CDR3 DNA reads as TGTGCCAGCAGCTTGGGACCTTCGGGGAGCACCTACGAGCAGTACTTC. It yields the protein CASSLGPSGSTYEQYF.

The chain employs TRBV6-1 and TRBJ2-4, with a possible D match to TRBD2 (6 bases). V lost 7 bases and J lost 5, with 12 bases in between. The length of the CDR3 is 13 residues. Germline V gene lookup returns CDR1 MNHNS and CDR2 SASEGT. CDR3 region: CASTQPGENIQYF. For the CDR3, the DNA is TGTGCCAGCACTCAACCGGGGGAAAACATTCAGTACTTC.

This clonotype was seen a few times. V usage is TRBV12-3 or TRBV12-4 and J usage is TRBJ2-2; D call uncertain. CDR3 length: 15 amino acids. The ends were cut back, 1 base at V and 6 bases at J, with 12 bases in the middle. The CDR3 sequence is CASSLDGRSSGELFF. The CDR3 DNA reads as TGTGCCAGCAGTTTAGATGGGCGGAGTTCCGGGGAGCTGTTTTTT.